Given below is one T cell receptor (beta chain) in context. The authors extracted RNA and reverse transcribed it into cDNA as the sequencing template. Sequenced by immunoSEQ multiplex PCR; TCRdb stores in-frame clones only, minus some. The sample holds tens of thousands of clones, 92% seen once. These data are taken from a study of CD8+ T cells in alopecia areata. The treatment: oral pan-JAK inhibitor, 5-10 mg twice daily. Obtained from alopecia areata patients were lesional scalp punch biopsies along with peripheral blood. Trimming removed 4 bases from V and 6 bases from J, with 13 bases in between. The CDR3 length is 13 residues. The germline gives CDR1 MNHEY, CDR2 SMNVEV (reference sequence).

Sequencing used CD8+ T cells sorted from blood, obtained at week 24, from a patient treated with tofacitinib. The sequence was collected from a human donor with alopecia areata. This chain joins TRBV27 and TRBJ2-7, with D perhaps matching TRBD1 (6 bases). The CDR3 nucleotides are TGTGCCAGCAGTTGGGACACGAGGGGCGAGCAGTACTTC. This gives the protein CASSWDTRGEQYF.